Listed below are T cell receptor beta chains from one sample, sequenced in a study of cytotoxic CD8 clonotypes in ibrutinib-treated CLL. The assay was immunoSEQ multiplex PCR, and TCRdb's table has in-frame clones only and misses some. The table lists about 300,000 clones, roughly 71% of them singletons. The sample was PBMCs, taken after 36 months of ibrutinib treatment. The receptor source for this set is a human donor with chronic lymphocytic leukemia. Both conserved end residues are part of each CDR3. D genes are given only for firm matches. Expanded clones are given a class, and other clones once, few, many or no size at all.

clone_size d_call j_call v_call cdr3_aa cdr3_nt
few . TRBJ2-7 TRBV27 CASSRRDGYEQYF TGTGCCAGCAGCAGACGGGACGGTTACGAGCAGTACTTC
. . TRBJ2-2 TRBV5-1 CASSLATGELFF TGCGCCAGCAGCTTGGCCACCGGGGAGCTGTTTTTT
few . TRBJ1-6 TRBV7-9 CASSREQDSPLHF TGTGCCAGCAGCCGAGAACAGGATTCACCCCTCCACTTT
. TRBD1 TRBJ2-5 TRBV4-1 CASSPRTGGQETQYF TGCGCCAGCAGCCCTCGGACAGGGGGACAAGAGACCCAGTACTTC
. . TRBJ2-7 TRBV4-2 CASSQDILPGGQYF TGTGCCAGCAGCCAAGATATACTGCCTGGAGGGCAGTACTTC
. . TRBJ2-1 TRBV11-2 CASSLVVGAAYNEQFF TGTGCCAGCAGCTTAGTAGTTGGAGCGGCCTACAATGAGCAGTTCTTC
. . TRBJ1-1 TRBV11-3 CANLTDMNTEAFF TGTGCCAACCTGACGGATATGAACACTGAAGCTTTCTTT
few . TRBJ2-7 TRBV4-1 CASSKPGSPQEQYF TGCGCCAGCAGCAAACCGGGATCCCCCCAGGAGCAGTACTTC
. TRBD2 TRBJ2-3 TRBV11-2 CASSFGRPTYSTDTQYF TGTGCCAGCAGCTTCGGGAGGCCGACCTATAGCACAGATACGCAGTATTTT
once . TRBJ2-3 TRBV7-2 CASMLASGEPDTQYF TGTGCCAGCATGCTTGCATCGGGAGAACCAGATACGCAGTATTTT
once TRBD2 TRBJ2-3 TRBV19 CASSIRSLAGGTDTQYF TGTGCCAGTAGTATACGGTCCTTAGCGGGAGGCACAGATACGCAGTATTTT
few . TRBJ1-5 TRBV7-8 CASSLGTGNQPQHF TGTGCCAGCAGCTTAGGTACAGGGAATCAGCCCCAGCATTTT
. TRBD2 TRBJ2-7 TRBV11-1 CASSIGLAVGSSYEQYF TGTGCCAGCAGCATAGGACTAGCGGTTGGGAGCTCCTACGAGCAGTACTTC
. TRBD1 TRBJ1-1 TRBV28 CASSSSPRGRGDTEAFF TGTGCCAGCAGTTCCTCCCCCAGGGGGCGGGGCGACACTGAAGCTTTCTTT
. . TRBJ2-1 TRBV20-1 CSASVFNEQFF TGCAGTGCTAGTGTGTTCAATGAGCAGTTCTTC
. . TRBJ1-2 TRBV14 CASSQEAGRNYGYTF TGTGCCAGCAGCCAAGAGGCAGGGAGGAACTATGGCTACACCTTC
. . TRBJ2-1 TRBV11-2 CASTNSYNEQFF TGTGCCAGCACCAACAGCTACAATGAGCAGTTCTTC
. TRBD1 TRBJ2-1 TRBV7-9 CASSFSGGSYNEQFF TGTGCCAGCAGCTTTTCAGGGGGCTCCTACAATGAGCAGTTCTTC
. . TRBJ2-2 TRBV7-2 CASSLLGGGPTGELFF TGTGCCAGCAGCTTATTGGGGGGAGGCCCCACCGGGGAGCTGTTTTTT
few TRBD1 TRBJ2-5 TRBV6-6 CASTVNRGQGETQYF TGTGCCAGCACTGTGAACAGGGGGCAAGGAGAGACCCAGTACTTC
. TRBD1 TRBJ1-5 TRBV5-1 CASSFLPGTGGNQPQHF TGCGCCAGCAGTTTCCTACCCGGGACAGGGGGAAATCAGCCCCAGCATTTT
. . TRBJ1-1 TRBV4-2 CASSQEVVLNTEAFF TGTGCCAGCAGCCAAGAAGTAGTTTTGAACACTGAAGCTTTCTTT
few . TRBJ1-5 TRBV27 CASSLGPRNQPQHF TGTGCCAGCAGTTTAGGGCCACGCAATCAGCCCCAGCATTTT
. . TRBJ2-7 TRBV18 CASSTSASYEQYF TGTGCCAGCTCAACTTCCGCTTCCTACGAGCAGTACTTC
. . TRBJ2-7 TRBV19 CASSKWGTGSYEQYF TGTGCCAGTAGTAAGTGGGGCACGGGTTCCTACGAGCAGTACTTC
. . TRBJ1-4 TRBV6-5 CATAQGSSLNEKLFF TGTGCCACCGCACAGGGCTCGAGTCTTAATGAAAAACTGTTTTTT
. . TRBJ2-1 TRBV4-1 CASSLDTASYNEQFF TGCGCCAGCAGCTTAGACACCGCCTCCTACAATGAGCAGTTCTTC
. . TRBJ2-7 TRBV6-5 CASSYSIVEGTEQYF TGTGCCAGCAGTTACTCGATCGTTGAAGGGACCGAGCAGTACTTC
. . TRBJ1-1 TRBV9 CASSVGIDTEAFF TGTGCCAGCAGCGTAGGCATAGACACTGAAGCTTTCTTT
. . TRBJ1-3 TRBV15 CATSGQRYPSGNTIYF TGTGCCACCAGCGGTCAGAGATATCCCTCTGGAAACACCATATATTTT
. TRBD1 TRBJ1-2 TRBV9 CASSAGTGTYGYTF TGTGCCAGCAGTGCCGGGACAGGGACGTATGGCTACACCTTC
. . TRBJ1-5 TRBV19 CASSKGDSNQPQHF TGTGCCAGTAGTAAGGGCGACAGCAATCAGCCCCAGCATTTT
. . TRBJ1-2 TRBV5-1 CASSHRDTNYGYTF TGCGCCAGCAGCCACCGGGACACCAACTATGGCTACACCTTC
. TRBD1 TRBJ1-3 TRBV4-3 CASSRGTGGSGNTIYF TGCGCCAGCAGCCGCGGGACAGGGGGTTCTGGAAACACCATATATTTT
few . TRBJ1-2 TRBV11-2 CASSSRTGYTF TGTGCCAGCAGCTCACGAACTGGCTACACCTTC
. TRBD2 TRBJ2-5 TRBV12-5 CASGFSAGGQTQYF TGTGCTAGTGGTTTTTCGGCGGGGGGCCAGACCCAGTACTTC
many . TRBJ2-5 TRBV4-3 CASSQEWGETQYF TGCGCCAGCAGCCAAGAGTGGGGGGAGACCCAGTACTTC
once . TRBJ1-5 TRBV2 CASSPRTDYSNQPQHF TGTGCCAGCAGCCCGCGGACAGATTATAGCAATCAGCCCCAGCATTTT
. . TRBJ2-1 TRBV29-1 CSVERLLSADNEQFF TGCAGCGTTGAAAGGCTACTCAGCGCCGACAATGAGCAGTTCTTC
few . TRBJ1-2 TRBV6-6 CASGAYGYTF TGTGCCTCTGGGGCCTATGGCTACACCTTC
. . TRBJ2-4 TRBV12-2 CASRLASQGCSDIQYF TGTGCAAGTCGCTTAGCGTCTCAGGGGTGTTCAGACATTCAGTACTTC
. . TRBJ2-5 TRBV23-1 CASSPDGGNQETQYF TGCGCCAGCAGTCCGGACGGAGGGAACCAAGAGACCCAGTACTTC
few TRBD1 TRBJ1-1 TRBV6-8 CASGKTGGGRTEAFF TGTGCCAGCGGTAAAACAGGGGGCGGGAGGACTGAAGCTTTCTTT
. . TRBJ2-7 TRBV5-4 CASSPTGWGDEQYF TGTGCCAGCAGCCCCACGGGTTGGGGGGACGAGCAGTACTTC
. . TRBJ2-1 TRBV19 CASSIGSAGYNEQFF TGTGCCAGTAGTATTGGGTCTGCTGGCTACAATGAGCAGTTCTTC
. TRBD2 TRBJ2-3 TRBV7-9 CASSLSPLAGGPDTQYF TGTGCCAGCAGCTTATCACCACTAGCGGGGGGCCCAGATACGCAGTATTTT
. . TRBJ2-1 TRBV10-3 CAISEDRYQSSYNEQFF TGTGCCATCAGTGAAGACCGGTACCAAAGCTCCTACAATGAGCAGTTCTTC
few . TRBJ1-3 TRBV7-2 CASSLEGPGTPLYF TGTGCCAGCAGCTTAGAGGGGCCCGGGACGCCTTTATATTTT
few . TRBJ1-5 TRBV19 CASSPASYSNQPQHF TGTGCCAGTAGTCCCGCATCGTATAGCAATCAGCCCCAGCATTTT
. TRBD2 TRBJ2-1 TRBV29-1 CSVTGTKTHSIYEQFF TGCAGCGTAACCGGGACTAAAACACATTCTATCTATGAGCAGTTCTTC
. . TRBJ1-5 TRBV7-2 CASSTYVDQPQHF TGTGCCAGCAGCACATACGTAGATCAGCCCCAGCATTTT
. TRBD1 TRBJ1-1 TRBV4-2 CASSLGQLNTEAFF TGTGCCAGCAGCCTGGGACAGCTGAACACTGAAGCTTTCTTT
. . TRBJ2-7 TRBV4-1 CASSQVGNEQYF TGCGCCAGCAGCCAAGTAGGGAACGAGCAGTACTTC
. TRBD2 TRBJ2-3 TRBV4-3 CASSQFTGRTSGTDTQYF TGCGCCAGCAGCCAATTCACCGGACGGACTAGCGGTACAGATACGCAGTATTTT